The 24 T cell receptor beta chains below come from one sample, sequenced in a study of human T cells and chemical hapten exposure (dated by TCRdb to the early 2020s). The time point label of this sample denotes: patch test 1, 2 weeks after DPC sensitization. The label giving this sample's treatment or condition can be read as: therapeutic diphenylcyclopropenone sensitization with weekly scalp DPC. Library prep was done by RACE. Sequencing relied on a NextSeq 500. TCRdb trimmed public reads at Q25 via fastp, called clones via MiXCR and kept in-frame beta chains. Rows with one shared CDR3 protein collapse into an entry with the most common genes and DNA. For this sample the table gives just under 350,000 distinct CDR3 sequences, of which around 7% were detected only once. Around 8.4% of the sample is held by the ten biggest clonotypes. Specimen: whole blood, collected in connection with sensitization to the hapten diphenylcyclopropenone (DPC). These receptors came from a woman aged 18-35 years with alopecia areata. Some clones in this sample may be carry-over from other donors' samples.

This clonotype came up many times. V and J are TRBV7-9 and TRBJ2-1; 11 bases are shared with TRBD2. V lost 5 bases to trimming and J lost 0 bases; unmatched junction nucleotides: 6. CDR3 length equals 17 residues. Germline V lookup: CDR1 SEHNR, CDR2 FQNEAQ (reference sequence). This CDR3 is CASSRTSGPSSYNEQFF. The DNA of the CDR3 is TGTGCCAGCAGCCGGACTAGCGGGCCAAGCTCCTACAATGAGCAGTTCTTC.

This clonotype has ten or more counts. The chain links TRBV7-2 to TRBJ1-6, with D unclear. V was trimmed by 5 bases and J by 7 bases, leaving 12 bases between them. The CDR3 is 14 residues long. The germline V gene encodes CDR1 SGHTA and CDR2 FQGNSA. CDR3 sequence (DNA): TGTGCCAGCAGCCCAAGGCGTCCCAATTCACCCCTCCACTTT. This encodes CASSPRRPNSPLHF.

The sample holds many counts of this clonotype. This CDR3 is CASSSTGQGATDTQYF. Written as DNA, the CDR3 is TGTGCCAGCAGCTCCACTGGACAGGGCGCTACAGATACGCAGTATTTT. The chain carries TRBV7-9 and TRBJ2-3; 8 bases are shared with TRBD1. Unmatched junction bases numbered 9, after V lost 4 bases and J lost 3 bases. The CDR3 consists of 16 residues. Germline CDR1 reads SEHNR; CDR2 reads FQNEAQ (reference sequence).

This clonotype was observed at least ten times. V gene TRBV7-2 combines with J gene TRBJ2-5; D possibly corresponds to TRBD2 (6 bases). V was cut by 8 bases and J by 7 bases, with 17 bases left in between. The germline V gene encodes CDR1 SGHTA and CDR2 FQGNSA. The CDR3 has 13 amino acids. This chain's CDR3 is CASSGRGAGTQYF. The CDR3 DNA reads TGTGCCAGCTCCGGTCGGGGAGCGGGGACCCAGTACTTC.

At least ten counts were recorded for this clonotype. V usage is TRBV7-3 and J usage is TRBJ2-1; 8 bases line up with TRBD2. The J segment lost 7 bases and the V segment lost 2 bases, leaving 4 bases of the junction unmatched. The CDR3 runs 14 residues. Germline CDR1 and CDR2: SGHTA and FQGTGA. In DNA, the CDR3 is TGTGCCAGCAGCTTACCGGGACTAGTAAATGAGCAGTTCTTC. Translated, it gives CASSLPGLVNEQFF.

This clonotype showed up just a few times. The J gene is TRBJ1-5, the V gene TRBV7-2; 7 bases fit TRBD1. Germline trimming cut 5 bases from V and 6 bases from J; bases unmatched to any gene: 16. Germline-derived CDR1 and CDR2 are SGHTA and FQGNSA. The CDR3 is made up of 17 amino acids. The CDR3 reads CASSPSDRPGMGQPQHF. DNA for the CDR3: TGTGCCAGCAGCCCATCGGACAGGCCAGGCATGGGTCAGCCCCAGCATTTT.

Many counts were recorded for this clonotype. J is TRBJ2-2 and V is TRBV6-5, with D unclear. The CDR3 is 15 residues long. Between the trimmed V and J ends, which lost 6 bases and 5 bases, there was a span of 16 bases. Germline V lookup: CDR1 MNHEY, CDR2 SVGAGI. The DNA for the CDR3 is TGTGCCAGCAGCCTATACTATCTGGGGACCGGGGAGCTGTTTTTT. This translates into CASSLYYLGTGELFF.

This clonotype has more than one count but fewer than ten. The chain carries TRBV27 and TRBJ1-2, with a weak D call TRBD1 (6 bases). The CDR3 sequence is 17 residues long. The germline V gene has CDR1 MNHEY and CDR2 SMNVEV (reference sequence). Trimming removed 3 bases from V and 2 bases from J, with 19 bases in between. The CDR3 loop is CASSFFPPKDSNYGYTF. CDR3 in DNA: TGTGCCAGCAGTTTTTTCCCCCCAAAGGACAGCAACTATGGCTACACCTTC.

Turning to this clonotype: The junction differs from germline at one of its ends, possibly a read error. V and J are TRBV4-3 and TRBJ2-3; possibly TRBD2 for D (6 bases). CDR3 length: 14 residues. Germline CDR1 LGHNA, CDR2 YSLEER. The CDR3 nucleotides read TGCGCAAGCAGCGTCTCGGCGGGGTTACCAACGCAGTATTTT. Its protein product is CASSVSAGLPTQYF.

The gene calls are TRBV12-3 or TRBV12-4 and TRBJ2-5, with D perhaps assigned TRBD1 or TRBD2 (6 bases each). This CDR3 is 16 amino acids long. V was cut by 4 bases and J by 1 base, with 16 bases left in between. The CDR3 DNA follows: TGTGCCAGCAGTTCCCTTGTGGGGGGCCTCCAAGAGACCCAGTACTTC. Translation: CASSSLVGGLQETQYF.

This chain joins TRBV10-3 and TRBJ1-5; D not resolved. Between the trimmed V and J ends, which lost 0 bases and 9 bases, there was a span of 6 bases. Germline loops: CDR1 ENHRY, CDR2 SYGVKD. The CDR3 loop spans 12 amino acids. The CDR3 bases are TGTGCCATCAGTGAGTCCGGGCCGCCCCAGCATTTT. Amino acids: CAISESGPPQHF.

In its sample, this clonotype was seen many times. CDR3 nucleotides: TGTGCCAGCAGTACAGGGGCCACTGAAGCTTTCTTT. Its protein product is CASSTGATEAFF. The chain has TRBV27 and TRBJ1-1, with 7 nucleotides matching TRBD1. CDR1 and CDR2 (germline): MNHEY, SMNVEV (reference sequence). CDR3 size: 12 residues. V shed 5 bases and J 4 bases; nucleotides not matched to a gene: 1.

In its sample, this clonotype was seen many times. The J gene is TRBJ1-1, the V gene TRBV6-5; 8 bases fit TRBD1. CDR1 and CDR2 (germline): MNHEY, SVGAGI. The CDR3 extends over 14 amino acids. V lost 5 bases and J lost 2; bases outside the gene matches: 4. The DNA for the CDR3 is TGTGCCAGCAGTACAGGGGGGAGAAACACTGAAGCTTTCTTT. Translation gives CASSTGGRNTEAFF.

This clonotype was recorded a few times. This chain connects TRBV6-5 to TRBJ2-3; D gene unclear. The CDR3 has 13 residues. Trimming took 4 bases from V and 5 from J, leaving 10 bases between them. CDR1 and CDR2 from the germline V gene are MNHEY and SVGAGI. The CDR3 DNA follows: TGTGCCAGCAGTTCAACCTCTAGAGATACGCAGTATTTT. It codes for CASSSTSRDTQYF.

This clonotype was detected a few times. CDR3 residues: CASSVTGRNQPQHF. CDR3 nucleotides: TGTGCCAGCAGTGTAACAGGACGTAATCAGCCCCAGCATTTT. This chain joins TRBV12-3 or TRBV12-4 and TRBJ1-5; maybe TRBD1 (5 bases). Trimming took off 5 bases at V and 4 bases at J, with 12 bases between the two ends. CDR3 length equals 14 residues.

The CDR3 DNA reads as TGTGCCAGCAGCTCCTCGGGGCAGTACAATGAGCAGTTCTTC. This codes for CASSSSGQYNEQFF. The rearrangement joins TRBV11-1 to TRBJ2-1, with D perhaps being TRBD1 or TRBD2 (5 bases each). Germline CDR1 and CDR2: SGHAT and FQDESV (reference sequence). This CDR3 is 14 amino acids long. V lost 4 bases to trimming and J lost 4 bases, with 11 bases between them.

V and J are TRBV6-5 and TRBJ2-7; 11 bases line up with TRBD2. Germline values: CDR1 MNHEY, CDR2 SVGAGI. The CDR3 covers 13 residues. V was pared by 6 bases and J by 9 bases, with 7 bases of the junction left unmatched. DNA of the CDR3: TGTGCCAGCAGGGGTAGCGGGGGGGCTTGGCAGTACTTC. Encoded protein: CASRGSGGAWQYF.

This clonotype was recorded a few times. The genes are TRBV7-3 and TRBJ1-4; D unresolved. Germline CDR1 reads SGHTA; CDR2 reads FQGTGA. The V gene lost 4 bases and the J gene lost 6 bases, with 12 bases spanning the gap. This CDR3 is 14 amino acids long. In DNA form, the CDR3 reads TGTGCCAGCAGCTCCGGTCCGAGGGATGAAAAACTGTTTTTT. It encodes CASSSGPRDEKLFF.

This clonotype appeared a few times. The chain couples TRBV10-3 to TRBJ2-2; 10 bases match TRBD1. V trimming: 6 bases; J trimming: 7 bases; junction bases outside the gene matches: 8. The germline V gene has CDR1 ENHRY and CDR2 SYGVKD. This CDR3 is 15 amino acids long. The DNA of the CDR3 is TGTGCCATCAGGGACCGGGACAGGGGTAACGGGGAGCTGTTTTTT. It codes for CAIRDRDRGNGELFF.

This clonotype was seen a few times. CDR3 region: CASSRRGYEKLFF. The CDR3 DNA reads TGTGCCAGCAGTAGGAGAGGGTATGAAAAACTGTTTTTT. The chain employs TRBV27 and TRBJ1-4; unclear D gene. Germline V lookup: CDR1 MNHEY, CDR2 SMNVEV (reference sequence). Between the trimmed V and J ends, which lost 5 bases and 6 bases, there was a span of 10 bases. This CDR3 contains 13 residues.

This clonotype was recorded at least ten times. The rearrangement joins TRBV4-3 to TRBJ2-1; 7 positions match TRBD1. V was pared by 0 bases and J by 3 bases, with 8 bases of the junction left unmatched. Germline-derived CDR1 and CDR2 are LGHNA and YSLEER. This CDR3 is 17 amino acids long. The CDR3 bases are TGCGCCAGCAGCCAAGATATCGGAGGACAGGACTACAATGAGCAGTTCTTC. It is translated as CASSQDIGGQDYNEQFF.

This clonotype was recorded a few times. The J gene is TRBJ1-4, the V gene TRBV12-3 or TRBV12-4; D is unresolved. This CDR3 contains 14 residues. V was trimmed by 0 bases and J by 3 bases, leaving 5 bases between them. In DNA, the CDR3 is TGTGCCAGCAGTTTAGCGTCTGCTAATGAAAAACTGTTTTTT. Its translation: CASSLASANEKLFF.

This chain joins TRBV7-9 and TRBJ2-5, with D perhaps matching TRBD2 (5 bases). The germline gives CDR1 SEHNR, CDR2 FQNEAQ (reference sequence). The V end was cut by 2 bases, the J end by 2 bases, with 9 bases between. The CDR3 runs to 14 residues. Written as DNA, the CDR3 is TGTGCCAGCAGCTTAAGCGGACTGCAAGAGACCCAGTACTTC. It is translated as CASSLSGLQETQYF.

This sequence joins TRBV29-1 and TRBJ2-1, with 8 positions matching TRBD2. The V gene's germline CDR1 is SQVTM and CDR2 ANQGSEA. The CDR3 runs to 13 residues. J was trimmed by 10 bases and V by 7 bases; bases with no gene match: 12. CDR3 sequence (DNA): TGCAGCGCCCGTGGGAGCGGGGGAAGGGAGCAGTTCTTC. Amino acid sequence: CSARGSGGREQFF.